This TCR beta chain comes out of a study of shared clonotypes between healthy human individuals. Study-wide results and limits: Sampling was confined to blood; repertoires within tissues likely differ. Donor scarcity curtailed the genetic and exposure-history diversity represented herein.

The ends lost 3 bases at V and 2 bases at J; junction bases unmatched: 16. The germline CDR1 and CDR2 sequences are SGHDT and YYEEEE. The CDR3 is 19 amino acids. Recent acute infections and vaccinations were absent in the healthy HIV-negative adult donors. In the source study's methods: In the immunoSEQ data, sequences were junction-only and lacked quality scores, so filtering differed. Measured with immunoSEQ multiplex PCR; TCRdb has only the in-frame clones, and not every one. D and trimming were read from the DNA, whereas the V and J calls and clone size are those reported in that table. The sample has some 490,000 clones; approximately 81% are singletons. About this clone itself: Its antigen is still unknown.

V gene TRBV5-6 combines with J gene TRBJ2-5, with TRBD2 matching over 10 bases. Sequencing was performed on PBMCs. This TCR was recovered from a woman aged 40 to 50 in good health. Some clones in this sample may be carry-over from other donors' samples. CDR3 coding DNA: TGTGCCAGCAGCTGGGGTATAGCGGGAGGTTTTACGGGGCAAGAGACCCAGTACTTC. Amino acids: CASSWGIAGGFTGQETQYF.